Here is one T cell receptor beta chain with its context. Its specificity is not known. Generated by immunoSEQ multiplex PCR, the TCRdb table keeps only in-frame clones and is missing some. In the table there are approximately 110,000 clones, around 86% of which are singletons. The sample originates from a study of T cell responses to AZD1222 COVID-19 vaccine. Findings of the study overall: Clonal diversity was possibly underestimated; the donors were predominantly white British and more often female.

Here the sequenced sample was peripheral blood, taken on day 0 of AZD1222 vaccination. The receptor was isolated from an adult in good health.

The CDR3 sequence is CASSESKWDYEQYF. Here the CDR3 DNA reads TGCGCCAGCAGTGAGTCGAAATGGGACTACGAGCAGTACTTC. The rearrangement links TRBV10-2 to TRBJ2-7; D remains unclear. V lost 0 bases, J lost 3 bases, and 9 bases lay in between. Germline V lookup: CDR1 WSHSY, CDR2 SAAADI. This CDR3 spans 14 amino acids.